This T cell receptor beta chain was documented in a study of human T cells and chemical hapten exposure. For the study at large: Sensitization applied 2% DPC to approximately 2 cm by approximately 2 cm of upper inner arm skin.

Individual cDNA molecules in this library carried unique molecular identifiers. Per the original methods: Samples ranged from 23,224 to 690,600 TCRs, with a median of about 96,000. MiXCR, run by TCRdb on the RACE reads, gives a single entry per CDR3 protein. The V and J calls come from TCRdb's annotation, not from the publication. This table has about 87,000 distinct CDR3 sequences, 8% to 10% appearing once. Regarding time point: pre-sensitization, week 0. Treatment here: therapeutic diphenylcyclopropenone sensitization with weekly scalp DPC. Study-level results: Expanded TCRs clustered into significantly more large CDR3 similarity groups than controls, the analysis revealed.

Concerning this clonotype: The antigen remains undetermined.

The source of this sequence is a woman in her forties with alopecia areata. Some clones in this sample may be carry-over from other donors' samples. Sequenced material: whole blood, taken in connection with sensitization to the hapten diphenylcyclopropenone (DPC).

CDR3 sequence reads: CASSPQDRANTGELFF. CDR3 sequence (DNA): TGTGCCAGCTCACCACAGGACAGGGCGAACACCGGGGAGCTGTTTTTT. The chain joins TRBV18 to TRBJ2-2, with TRBD1 matching over 8 bases. The CDR3 runs to 16 residues. V gave up 1 base and J gave up 0 bases; unmatched junction bases: 1. Germline values: CDR1 KGHSH, CDR2 LQKENI.